This T cell receptor beta chain was profiled in a study of cytomegalovirus exposure and HLA in healthy donors. This CDR3 spans 13 amino acids. The V gene's germline CDR1 is GTSNPN and CDR2 SVGIG (reference sequence). Trimming stripped 1 base from V and 2 bases from J, with 6 bases between. Method: immunoSEQ multiplex PCR; TCRdb's copy keeps in-frame clones and lacks some. There are 150,000 to 200,000 clones in the sample; around nine tenths occur only once, and 4.2% lies in the top ten. Material for sequencing was PBMCs. This chain links TRBV30 with TRBJ1-5; D unresolved. The clonotype was recovered from a man aged 18 to 30 in good health and CMV-seropositive. The CDR3 sequence is CAWSAFGNQPQHF. The DNA for the CDR3 is TGTGCCTGGAGTGCGTTTGGCAATCAGCCCCAGCATTTT.